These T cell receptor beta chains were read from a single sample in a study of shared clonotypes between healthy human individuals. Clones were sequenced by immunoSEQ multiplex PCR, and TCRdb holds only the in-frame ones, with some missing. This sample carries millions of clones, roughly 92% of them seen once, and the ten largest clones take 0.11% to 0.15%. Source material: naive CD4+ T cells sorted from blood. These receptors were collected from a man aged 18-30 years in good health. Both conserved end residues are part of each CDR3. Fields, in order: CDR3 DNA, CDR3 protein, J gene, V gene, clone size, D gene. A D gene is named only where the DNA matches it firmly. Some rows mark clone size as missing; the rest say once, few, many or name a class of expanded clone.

TGTGCCAGCAGCTCCACAGGGCATCAGCCCCAGCATTTT	CASSSTGHQPQHF	TRBJ1-5	TRBV7-9	few	NA
TGTGCCAGCGGGAGGGACTACGAGCAGTACTTC	CASGRDYEQYF	TRBJ2-7	TRBV6-6	NA	TRBD2
TGTGCCAGCACCCAGAGAGACAGGGTCTCGACTGAAGCTTTCTTT	CASTQRDRVSTEAFF	TRBJ1-1	TRBV28	NA	TRBD1
TGTGCCAGCACCCCGGGGGGGATTTACAATGAGCAGTTCTTC	CASTPGGIYNEQFF	TRBJ2-1	TRBV5-4	NA	TRBD2
TGTGCCAGCAGCTTAGCTCGGGTCAATGAGCAGTTCTTC	CASSLARVNEQFF	TRBJ2-1	TRBV7-2	NA	NA
TGCGCCAGCAGCCCCTCTGGAGCGGGGGGACTATACGAGCAGTACTTC	CASSPSGAGGLYEQYF	TRBJ2-7	TRBV4-1	NA	TRBD2
TGTGCCAGCAGTCTCCCTGGGCGGGGGCAAGAGACCCAGTACTTC	CASSLPGRGQETQYF	TRBJ2-5	TRBV28	NA	TRBD2
TGTGCCAGCAGCCGCCGACAGGGGGCTCGTGGGGGCAATCAGCCCCAGCATTTT	CASSRRQGARGGNQPQHF	TRBJ1-5	TRBV6-9	NA	TRBD1
TGTGCCAGTAGTGCGACTCTCCAAGGCTACGAGCAGTACTTC	CASSATLQGYEQYF	TRBJ2-7	TRBV19	NA	NA
TGTGCCTGGAGTGTAGAAGACTATGGCTACACCTTC	CAWSVEDYGYTF	TRBJ1-2	TRBV30	NA	NA
TGTGCCACTCGAACAACAGGGGGCAGTAACACTGAAGCTTTCTTT	CATRTTGGSNTEAFF	TRBJ1-1	TRBV19	NA	TRBD1
TGTGCCAGCAAAGGGACAGGGTTACACGAGCAGTACTTC	CASKGTGLHEQYF	TRBJ2-7	TRBV5-4	NA	TRBD1
TGTGCCAGCAGCGCCCGATACGAGCAGTTCTTC	CASSARYEQFF	TRBJ2-1	TRBV11-2	NA	NA
TGTGCCAGCAGCGGGACAGGGGGGACCACCGGGGAGCTGTTTTTT	CASSGTGGTTGELFF	TRBJ2-2	TRBV2	NA	TRBD1
TGTGCCAGCAGCCCCGGGCCAGGCCCCTCCAAAAACATTCAGTACTTC	CASSPGPGPSKNIQYF	TRBJ2-4	TRBV27	NA	NA
TGTGCCAGCAGCTTAGATGCAGGAACCGGCGAGCAGTACTTC	CASSLDAGTGEQYF	TRBJ2-7	TRBV7-2	NA	NA